This T cell receptor beta chain was captured by sequencing in a study of blood T cell repertoires in COVID-19. The wider study: From the United States, Italy and Spain came samples of acute and convalescent COVID-19.

The method was immunoSEQ multiplex PCR; TCRdb's version includes in-frame clones alone and lacks a portion of them. This table has 310,000 or so clones, more than 70% appearing once. Details on this clone: Other nucleotide sequences in the sample specify the same CDR3.

The germline V gene encodes CDR1 MNHEY and CDR2 SMNVEV (reference sequence). V was shortened by 2 bases and J by 4 bases, with 12 bases between the two germline ends. The CDR3 has 14 amino acids. The V call is TRBV27, the J call TRBJ2-7; tentative D call: TRBD1 (6 bases). Source material: peripheral blood. The sequence was collected from a man aged 18 to 35 who had recovered from COVID-19. The CDR3 coding sequence is TGTGCCAGCAGTTTAGGCCAGGGGAGTTACGAGCAGTACTTC. Its translation is CASSLGQGSYEQYF.